This T cell receptor (beta chain) was captured by sequencing in a study of early T cells in non-severe SARS-CoV-2 infection. The CDR3 spans 14 residues. CDR1 is SGHDT and CDR2 is YYEEEE in the germline V gene. Deletions cut 6 bases from V and 4 bases from J, with 11 bases between. TCRdb called the 5' RACE reads again in MiXCR, with one record for every CDR3 protein. The profile shows 60,000 to 65,000 distinct CDR3 sequences, roughly 8.8% of them singletons. Material for sequencing was whole blood. The V call is TRBV5-6, the J call TRBJ2-6; no definite D call. This receptor was taken from an adult who was a healthcare worker with PCR-confirmed SARS-CoV-2 infection or an uninfected control (not recorded which). The CDR3 DNA sequence: TGTGCCAGCACTTTATCCGTAGGGGCCAACGTCCTGACTTTC. It is translated as CASTLSVGANVLTF.